The clone carrying this TCR beta chain was seen only once. Its target is not known. Measured with immunoSEQ multiplex PCR; TCRdb has only the in-frame clones, and not every one. The sample carries some 87,000 clones, 83% recorded once. These data are taken from a study of ipilimumab plus nivolumab after autologous stem cell transplantation. Study-level results: The authors say TCR, Treg and microbiome findings warrant further study.

This CDR3 is 14 amino acids long. Trimming removed 2 bases at V and 2 bases at J, with 10 bases between. Germline V CDR1 and CDR2: SGHRS, YFSETQ. The J gene is TRBJ2-5, the V gene TRBV5-1; D gene unclear. The starting material was PBMCs, obtained in a trial of ipilimumab plus nivolumab as post-transplant consolidation. The source of this sequence is a male donor with diffuse large B-cell lymphoma. The CDR3, as DNA: TGCGCCAGCAGCTTTGGCGGAAGGCAAGAGACCCAGTACTTC. Translation gives CASSFGGRQETQYF.